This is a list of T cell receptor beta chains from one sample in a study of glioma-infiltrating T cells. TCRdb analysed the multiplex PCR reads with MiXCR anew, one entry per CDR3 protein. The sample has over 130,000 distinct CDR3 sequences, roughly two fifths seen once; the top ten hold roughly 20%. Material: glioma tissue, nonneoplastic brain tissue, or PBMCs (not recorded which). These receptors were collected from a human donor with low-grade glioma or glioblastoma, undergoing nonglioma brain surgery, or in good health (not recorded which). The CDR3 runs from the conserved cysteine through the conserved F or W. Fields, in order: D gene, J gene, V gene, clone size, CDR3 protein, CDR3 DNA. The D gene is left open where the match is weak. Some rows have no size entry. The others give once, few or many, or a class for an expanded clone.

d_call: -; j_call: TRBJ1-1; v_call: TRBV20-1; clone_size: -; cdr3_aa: CSAPMVNTEASF; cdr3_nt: TGCAGTGCCCCAATGGTGAACACTGAAGCTTCCTTT
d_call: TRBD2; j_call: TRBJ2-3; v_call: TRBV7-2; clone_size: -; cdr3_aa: CASSQDWASGKTDTQYF; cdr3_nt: TGTGCCAGCAGCCAAGACTGGGCTAGCGGGAAAACAGATACGCAGTATTTT
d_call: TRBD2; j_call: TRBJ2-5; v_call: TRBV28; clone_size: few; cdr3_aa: CASSTLGTSDQETQYF; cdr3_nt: TGTGCCAGCAGCACCCTTGGGACTAGCGACCAAGAGACCCAGTACTTC
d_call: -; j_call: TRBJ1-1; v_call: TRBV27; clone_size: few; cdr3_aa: CASSLSGENTEAFF; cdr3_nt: TGTGCCAGCAGTTTATCGGGAGAGAACACTGAAGCTTTCTTT
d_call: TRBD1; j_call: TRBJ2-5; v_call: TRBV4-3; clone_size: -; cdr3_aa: CASSQYPDRGKETQYF; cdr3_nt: TGCGCCAGCAGCCAATATCCGGACAGGGGAAAAGAGACCCAGTACTTC
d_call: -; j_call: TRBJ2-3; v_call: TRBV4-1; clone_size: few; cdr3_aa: CASSHPGLDTQYF; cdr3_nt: TGCGCCAGCAGCCATCCGGGACTAGATACGCAGTATTTT
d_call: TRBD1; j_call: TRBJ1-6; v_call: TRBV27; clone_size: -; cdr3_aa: CASSLFRQGGSPLHF; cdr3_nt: TGTGCCAGCAGTTTATTCCGACAGGGGGGGTCACCCCTCCACTTT
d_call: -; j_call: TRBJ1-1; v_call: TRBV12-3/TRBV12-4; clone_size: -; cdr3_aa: CASSEGVDTEAFF; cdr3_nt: TGTGCCAGCAGCGAAGGCGTGGACACTGAAGCTTTCTTT
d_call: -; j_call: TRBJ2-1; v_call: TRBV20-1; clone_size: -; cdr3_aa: CSVLAFADEQFF; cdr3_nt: TGCAGTGTTCTAGCGTTTGCGGATGAGCAGTTCTTC
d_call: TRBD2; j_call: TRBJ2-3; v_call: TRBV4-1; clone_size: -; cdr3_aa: CASNSGGGTDTQYF; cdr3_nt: TGCGCCAGCAATTCGGGGGGTGGCACAGATACGCAGTATTTT
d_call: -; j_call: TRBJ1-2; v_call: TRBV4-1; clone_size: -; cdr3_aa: CASSLSGQTYGYTF; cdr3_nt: TGCGCCAGCAGCTTAAGCGGACAGACCTATGGCTACACCTTC
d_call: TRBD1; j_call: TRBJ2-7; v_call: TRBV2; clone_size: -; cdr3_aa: CASSPDRVSSYEQYF; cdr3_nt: TGTGCCAGCAGTCCGGACAGGGTTAGCTCCTACGAGCAGTACTTC
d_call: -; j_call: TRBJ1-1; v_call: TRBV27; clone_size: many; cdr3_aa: CASRGPLGTEAFF; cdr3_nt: TGTGCCAGCAGAGGCCCGTTGGGCACTGAAGCTTTCTTT
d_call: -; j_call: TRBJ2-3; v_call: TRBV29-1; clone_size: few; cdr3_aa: CSVDDRVSTDTQYF; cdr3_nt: TGCAGCGTCGACGACAGAGTAAGCACAGATACGCAGTATTTT
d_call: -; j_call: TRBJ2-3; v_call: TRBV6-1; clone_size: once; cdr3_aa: CASREGLNTDTQYF; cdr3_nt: TGTGCCAGCAGGGAGGGTCTAAACACAGATACGCAGTATTTT
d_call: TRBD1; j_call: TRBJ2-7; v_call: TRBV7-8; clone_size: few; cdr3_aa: CASSFPGGTATYEQYF; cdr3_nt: TGTGCCAGCAGCTTCCCGGGTGGGACAGCGACCTACGAGCAGTACTTC
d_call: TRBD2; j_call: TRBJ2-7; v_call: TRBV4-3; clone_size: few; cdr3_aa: CASSQDRPTSGAYEQYF; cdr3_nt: TGCGCCAGCAGCCAAGATCGTCCGACTAGCGGGGCCTACGAGCAGTACTTC
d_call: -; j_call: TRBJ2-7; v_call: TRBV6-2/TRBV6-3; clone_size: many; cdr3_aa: CASSYQSSYEQYF; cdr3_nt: TGTGCCAGCAGTTACCAGTCCTCCTACGAGCAGTACTTC
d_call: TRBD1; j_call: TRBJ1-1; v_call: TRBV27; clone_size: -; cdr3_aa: CASSPTGVTEAFF; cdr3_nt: TGTGCCAGCAGCCCGACAGGGGTCACTGAAGCTTTCTTT
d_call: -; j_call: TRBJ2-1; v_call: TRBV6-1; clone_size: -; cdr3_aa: CASRLGEGGGDEQFF; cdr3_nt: TGTGCCAGCAGACTAGGAGAGGGAGGGGGCGATGAGCAGTTCTTC
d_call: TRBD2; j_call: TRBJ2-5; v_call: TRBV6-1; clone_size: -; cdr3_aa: CASSVSSGSGQETQYF; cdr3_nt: TGTGCCAGCAGTGTCTCTAGCGGGAGTGGGCAAGAGACCCAGTACTTC
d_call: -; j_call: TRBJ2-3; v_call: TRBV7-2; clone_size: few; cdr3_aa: CASSFGAMGGQNTQYF; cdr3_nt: TGTGCCAGCAGCTTCGGGGCTATGGGTGGGCAGAATACGCAGTATTTT
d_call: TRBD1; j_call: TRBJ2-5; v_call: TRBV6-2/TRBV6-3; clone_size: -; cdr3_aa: CASRGTGRETQYF; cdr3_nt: TGTGCCAGCAGAGGGACAGGGAGAGAGACCCAGTACTTC
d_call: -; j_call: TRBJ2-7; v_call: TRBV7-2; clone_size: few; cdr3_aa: CASSLGAQGFYEQYF; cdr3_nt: TGTGCCAGCAGCTTAGGGGCCCAGGGGTTCTACGAGCAGTACTTC
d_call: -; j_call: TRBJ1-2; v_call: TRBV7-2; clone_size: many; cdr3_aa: CASTIGGGRYGYTF; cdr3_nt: TGTGCCAGCACTATAGGTGGAGGAAGATATGGCTACACCTTC
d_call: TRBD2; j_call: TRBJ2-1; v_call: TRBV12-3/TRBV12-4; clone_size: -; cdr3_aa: CASSPAGANEQFF; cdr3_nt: TGTGCCAGCTCCCCTGCGGGAGCCAATGAGCAGTTCTTC
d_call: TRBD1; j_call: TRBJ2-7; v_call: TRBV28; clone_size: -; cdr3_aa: CASRTSGTGAYEQYF; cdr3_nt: TGTGCCAGCAGAACCTCCGGGACAGGAGCCTACGAGCAGTACTTC
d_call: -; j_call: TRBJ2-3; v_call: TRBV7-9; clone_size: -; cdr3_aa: CASSLGLTDMQYF; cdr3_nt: TGTGCCAGCAGCTTAGGGCTCACAGATATGCAGTATTTT
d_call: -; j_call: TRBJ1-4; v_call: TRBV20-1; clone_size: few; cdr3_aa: CSAPRGGGIEKLFF; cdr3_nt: TGCAGTGCCCCCCGGGGCGGGGGAATAGAAAAACTGTTTTTT
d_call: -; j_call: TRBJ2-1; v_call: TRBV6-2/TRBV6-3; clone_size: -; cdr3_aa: CASSLWGYNEQFF; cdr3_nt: TGTGCTAGCAGTTTGTGGGGATACAATGAGCAGTTCTTC
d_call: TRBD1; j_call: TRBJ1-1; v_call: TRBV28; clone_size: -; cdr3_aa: CASSPGQRTLQAFF; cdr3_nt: TGTGCCAGCAGTCCGGGACAGCGAACATTACAAGCTTTCTTT
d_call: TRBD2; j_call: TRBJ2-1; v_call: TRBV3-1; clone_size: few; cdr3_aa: CASSQTSGGAYNEQFF; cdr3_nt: TGTGCCAGCAGCCAAACTAGCGGGGGGGCTTACAATGAGCAGTTCTTC
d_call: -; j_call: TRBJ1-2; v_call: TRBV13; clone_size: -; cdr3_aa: CASSPRGSNYGYTF; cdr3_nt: TGTGCCAGCAGCCCCCGGGGATCTAACTATGGCTACACCTTC
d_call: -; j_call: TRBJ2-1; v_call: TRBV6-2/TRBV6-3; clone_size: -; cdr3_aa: CASRKSGWGANGQFF; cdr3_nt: TGTGCCAGCAGAAAATCGGGTTGGGGGGCCAATGGGCAGTTCTTC
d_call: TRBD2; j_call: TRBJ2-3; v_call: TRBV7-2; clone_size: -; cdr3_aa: CASSALAGGTDTQYF; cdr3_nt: TGTGCCAGCAGCGCCCTAGCGGGGGGAACAGATACGCAGTATTTT
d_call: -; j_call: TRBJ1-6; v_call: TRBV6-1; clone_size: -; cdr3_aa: CASSGEPDNSPLHF; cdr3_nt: TGTGCCAGCAGTGGAGAGCCTGATAATTCACCCCTCCACTTT
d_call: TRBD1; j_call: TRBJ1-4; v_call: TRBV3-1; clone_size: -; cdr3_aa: CASSRHRGDSEKLFF; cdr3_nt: TGTGCCAGCAGCCGGCACAGGGGCGATAGTGAAAAACTGTTTTTT
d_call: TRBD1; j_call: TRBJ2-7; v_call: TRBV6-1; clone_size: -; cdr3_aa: CASSIGGQGINEQYF; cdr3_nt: TGTGCCAGCAGCATCGGGGGACAGGGTATAAACGAGCAGTACTTC
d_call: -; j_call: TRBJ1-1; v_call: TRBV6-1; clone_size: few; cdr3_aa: CASSQSLDGRTEAFF; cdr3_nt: TGTGCCAGCAGTCAATCTTTGGACGGCCGCACTGAAGCTTTCTTT
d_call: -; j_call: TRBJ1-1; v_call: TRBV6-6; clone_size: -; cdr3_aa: CASSYLKDTEAFF; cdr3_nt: TGTGCCAGCAGTTACCTAAAGGACACTGAAGCTTTCTTT
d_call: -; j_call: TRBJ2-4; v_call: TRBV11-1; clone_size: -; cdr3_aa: CASSQDGDRSIQYF; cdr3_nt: TGTGCCAGCAGTCAGGACGGCGATCGGAGCATTCAGTACTTC
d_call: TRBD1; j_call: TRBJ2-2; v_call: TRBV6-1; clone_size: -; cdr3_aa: CASSRDSFNTGELFF; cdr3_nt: TGTGCCAGCAGTAGGGACAGCTTTAACACCGGGGAGCTGTTTTTT
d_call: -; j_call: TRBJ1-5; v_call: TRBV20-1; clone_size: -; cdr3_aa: CSARVSGNQPQHF; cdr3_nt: TGCAGTGCTAGAGTTTCAGGCAATCAGCCCCAGCATTTT
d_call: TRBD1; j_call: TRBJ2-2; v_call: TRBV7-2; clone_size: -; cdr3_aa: CASSVRDRGIGELFF; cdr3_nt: TGTGCCAGCAGCGTCCGGGACAGGGGGATCGGGGAGCTGTTTTTT
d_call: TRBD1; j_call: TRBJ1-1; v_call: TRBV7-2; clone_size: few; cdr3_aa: CASSSTGLATFF; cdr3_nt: TGTGCCAGCAGCTCGACAGGGTTGGCTACTTTCTTT
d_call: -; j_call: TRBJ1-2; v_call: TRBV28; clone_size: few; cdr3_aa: CASSPGATFYGYTF; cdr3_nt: TGTGCCAGCAGTCCAGGGGCTACATTCTATGGCTACACCTTC
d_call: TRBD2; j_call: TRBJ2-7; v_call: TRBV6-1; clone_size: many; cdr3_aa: CASRLAGDFYEQYF; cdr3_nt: TGTGCCAGCAGACTAGCGGGAGACTTTTACGAGCAGTACTTC
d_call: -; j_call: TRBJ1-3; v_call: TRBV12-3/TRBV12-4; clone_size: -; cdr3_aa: CASSRITHSGNTIYF; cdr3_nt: TGTGCCAGCAGCCGGATCACTCACTCTGGAAACACCATATATTTT
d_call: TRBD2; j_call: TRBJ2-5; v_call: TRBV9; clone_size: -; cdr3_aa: CASSVAPGTSGKETQYF; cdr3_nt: TGTGCCAGCAGCGTAGCGCCAGGGACTAGCGGGAAAGAGACCCAGTACTTC
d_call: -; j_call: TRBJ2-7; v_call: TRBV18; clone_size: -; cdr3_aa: CASSPKAGAYEQYF; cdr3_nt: TGTGCCAGCTCACCCAAGGCGGGGGCGTACGAGCAGTACTTC
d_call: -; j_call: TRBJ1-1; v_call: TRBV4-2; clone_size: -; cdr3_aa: CASSQDLDGTEAFF; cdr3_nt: TGTGCCAGCAGCCAAGACCTGGACGGCACTGAAGCTTTCTTT
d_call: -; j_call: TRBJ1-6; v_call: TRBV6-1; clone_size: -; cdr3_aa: CASSGRALDNSPLHF; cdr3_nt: TGTGCCAGCAGCGGCAGGGCCCTGGATAATTCACCCCTCCACTTT
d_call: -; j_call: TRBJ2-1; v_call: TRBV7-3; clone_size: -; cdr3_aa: CASSQAGPTGNEQFF; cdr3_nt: TGTGCCAGCAGCCAAGCCGGGCCTACGGGAAATGAGCAGTTCTTC
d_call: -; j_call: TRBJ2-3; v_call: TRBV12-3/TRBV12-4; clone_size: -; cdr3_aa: CASSPSPSTDTQYF; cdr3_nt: TGTGCCAGCAGTCCTAGTCCTAGCACAGATACGCAGTATTTT